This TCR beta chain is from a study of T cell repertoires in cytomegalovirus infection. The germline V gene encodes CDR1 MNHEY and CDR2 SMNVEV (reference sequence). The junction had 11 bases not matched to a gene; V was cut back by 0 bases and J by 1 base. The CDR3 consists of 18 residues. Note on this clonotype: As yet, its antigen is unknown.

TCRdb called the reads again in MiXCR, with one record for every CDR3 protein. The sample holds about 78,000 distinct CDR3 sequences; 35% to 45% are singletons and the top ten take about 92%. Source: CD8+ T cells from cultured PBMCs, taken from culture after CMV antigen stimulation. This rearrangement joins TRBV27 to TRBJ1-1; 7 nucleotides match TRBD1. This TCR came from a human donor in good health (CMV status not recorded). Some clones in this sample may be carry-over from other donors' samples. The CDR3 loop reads CASSLSNRRGAQNTEAFF. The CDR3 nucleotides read TGTGCCAGCAGTTTATCCAATCGCAGGGGGGCCCAGAACACTGAAGCTTTCTTT.